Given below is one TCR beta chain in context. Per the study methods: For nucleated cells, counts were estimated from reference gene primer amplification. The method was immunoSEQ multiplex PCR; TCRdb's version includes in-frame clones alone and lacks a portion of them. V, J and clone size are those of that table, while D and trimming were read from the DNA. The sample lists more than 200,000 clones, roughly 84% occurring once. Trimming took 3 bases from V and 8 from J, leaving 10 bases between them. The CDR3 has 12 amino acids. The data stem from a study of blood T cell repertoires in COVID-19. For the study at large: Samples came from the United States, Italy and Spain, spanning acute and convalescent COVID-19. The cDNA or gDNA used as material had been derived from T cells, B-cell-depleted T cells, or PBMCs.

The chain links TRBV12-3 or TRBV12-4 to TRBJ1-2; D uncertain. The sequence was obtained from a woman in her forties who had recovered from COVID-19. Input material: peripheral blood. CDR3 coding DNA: TGTGCCAGCAGTTTCGGAATCGGGGGCTACACCTTC. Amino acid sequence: CASSFGIGGYTF.